This TCR beta chain was observed in a study of PD-L1 blockade in urothelial cancer. The repertoire was sequenced with immunoSEQ multiplex PCR; TCRdb's copy has only in-frame clones and lacks some. The table lists around 100,000 clones, 75% to 95% of them singletons, with around 4% in the top ten. The time point: peripheral blood 6 weeks after treatment start. The CDR3 has 15 residues. Germline CDR1 SNHLY, CDR2 FYNNEI. The germline V and J ends were trimmed by 7 bases and 0 bases, with 13 bases remaining between them. Only one count was recorded for this clone. This receptor was taken from a man aged 55 to 70 with urothelial cancer. The input for sequencing was PBMCs, taken around atezolizumab (anti-PD-L1) treatment. J is TRBJ1-3 and V is TRBV2; D is undetermined. CDR3 coding DNA: TGTGCCAGCACCCTATCGGGTATCTCTGGAAACACCATATATTTT. It encodes CASTLSGISGNTIYF.